This TCR beta chain was obtained from a study of human T cells and chemical hapten exposure. For the study at large: Minor volume differences among pooled libraries chiefly drove per-sample TCR yield variation. Whole-study findings and limits: Sensitization with DPC brought no change to TCRs above 1 in 1000 in frequency.

This clonotype was seen a handful of times. Its specificity is unknown. The V end was cut by 4 bases, the J end by 2 bases, with 17 bases between. The CDR3 runs 16 residues. Germline CDR1 reads SGHVS; CDR2 reads FQNEAQ. The time point: healthy volunteer bleed at 6 weeks. It was from unfractionated whole blood that total RNA was extracted. Unique molecular identifiers were linked by the library to individual cDNA molecules. MiXCR, run by TCRdb on the RACE reads, gives a single entry per CDR3 protein. The table includes about 77,000 distinct CDR3 sequences, around 9.4% detected once. What was sequenced was whole blood. The clonotype comes from a female donor in good health. Some clones in this sample may be carry-over from other donors' samples. The V call is TRBV7-8, the J call TRBJ1-1; D ambiguous. DNA of the CDR3: TGTGCCAGCAGCTCCACTGAGGCCACGCGAAACACTGAAGCTTTCTTT. It is translated as CASSSTEATRNTEAFF.